Below, one T cell receptor (beta chain) is given with its context. This clonotype has just a few counts. No cognate antigen has been identified for it. No base quality values were provided; no much bigger clone lies one nucleotide off. The method behind the library was RT-PCR. The sequencer listed for this sample is Illumina HiSeq 2500. Starting from the raw public reads, TCRdb applied fastp trimming at Q25, assembled clones with MiXCR and retained in-frame beta chains. Identical CDR3 protein sequences are pooled into one entry, listed with their most common genes and DNA. Within this sample are about 240,000 distinct CDR3 sequences, with more than 9% of them counted one time only. Approximately 7.8% of the sample rests with the top ten. The data were taken from a study of response to subunit inactivated influenza vaccine (dated by TCRdb to 2017 to 2018). Turning to the overall study: Deep quantitative T cell receptor repertoire profiling was used in the study to track responses to a trivalent subunit inactivated influenza vaccine. Overall results and qualifications from the work: The authors suggested that each seasonal influenza vaccination may recruit only a limited number of new T cells.

The germline V gene supplies CDR1 MDHEN and CDR2 SYDVKM. V is shortened by 4 bases, J by 3 bases, and the region joining them spans 10 bases. The CDR3 holds 13 amino acids from the cysteine to the phenylalanine. Only CDR3 DNA is held: 39 bases, read in frame from base 1. The source material was non-naive T cells sorted from PBMCs, sampled around two weeks before vaccination. The cell subset or site label here, explained by the study, means: memory T cell fraction. The receptor's source is a man in his fifties who received an inactivated influenza vaccine. Donor details come from another sample of the same person, matched by shared clones. The chain uses TRBV28 and TRBJ2-7, with a tentative D call of TRBD1 or TRBD2, each matching 5 bases. In nucleotide form, the sequence is TGTGCCAGCAGTTCCGGGACGAACTACGAGCAGTACTTC. Translated, it gives CASSSGTNYEQYF.